This TCR beta chain originates from a study of shared clonotypes between healthy human individuals. Study-wide findings and caveats: Read depth was anticipated to influence clonotype sharing among donors. Naive CD4 clonotype sharing across a handful of donors was about 5%.

The sample holds a few counts of this clone. What it recognizes is unknown. In germline, CDR1 is MNHNS, CDR2 SASEGT. The CDR3 is 14 amino acids. The trim removed 5 bases at V and 3 bases at J, leaving 5 bases unmatched. The protocol was immunoSEQ multiplex PCR, while the TCRdb copy is restricted to in-frame clones and leaves out a portion. This sample has 1 million to 1.2 million clones, with approximately 80% found just once. This clonotype originated in a man in his late teens or twenties in good health. Some clones in this sample may be carry-over from other donors' samples. The gene calls are TRBV6-1 and TRBJ1-1, with 8 nucleotides matching TRBD1. The sequencing input was memory CD4+ T cells from PBMCs. Subset reported: CD45RA-negative fraction. CDR3 sequence: CASSSKTGDTEAFF. The CDR3, as DNA: TGTGCCAGCAGTTCGAAGACAGGGGACACTGAAGCTTTCTTT.